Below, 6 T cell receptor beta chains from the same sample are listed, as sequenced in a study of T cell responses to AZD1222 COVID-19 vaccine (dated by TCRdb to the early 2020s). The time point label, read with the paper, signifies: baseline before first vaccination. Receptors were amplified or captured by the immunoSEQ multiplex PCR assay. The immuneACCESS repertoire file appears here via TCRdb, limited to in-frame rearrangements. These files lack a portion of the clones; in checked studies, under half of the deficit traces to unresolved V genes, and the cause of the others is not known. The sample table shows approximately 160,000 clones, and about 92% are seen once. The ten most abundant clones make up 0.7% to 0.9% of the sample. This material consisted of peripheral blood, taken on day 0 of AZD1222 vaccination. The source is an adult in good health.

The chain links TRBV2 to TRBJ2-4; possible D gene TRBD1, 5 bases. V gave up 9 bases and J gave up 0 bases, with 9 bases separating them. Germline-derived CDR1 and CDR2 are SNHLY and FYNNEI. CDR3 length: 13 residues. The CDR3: CASNQGAKNIQYF. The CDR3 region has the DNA TGTGCCAGTAATCAGGGAGCCAAAAACATTCAGTACTTC.

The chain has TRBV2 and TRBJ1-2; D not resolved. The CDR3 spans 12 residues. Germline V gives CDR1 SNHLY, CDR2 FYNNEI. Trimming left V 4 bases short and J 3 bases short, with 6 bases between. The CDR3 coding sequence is TGTGCCAGCAGTGCTATGGACTATGGCTACACCTTC. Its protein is CASSAMDYGYTF. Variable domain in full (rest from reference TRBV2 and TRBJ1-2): EPEVTQTPSHQVTQMGQEVILRCVPISNHLYFYWYRQILGQKVEFLVSFYNNEISEKSEIFDDQFSVERPDGSNFTLKIRSTKLEDSAMYFCASSAMDYGYTFGSGTRLTVV.

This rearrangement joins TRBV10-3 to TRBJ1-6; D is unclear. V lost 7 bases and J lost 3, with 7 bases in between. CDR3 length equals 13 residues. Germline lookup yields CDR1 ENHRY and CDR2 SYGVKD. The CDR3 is CAIKVDYNSPLHF. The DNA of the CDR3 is TGTGCCATCAAGGTGGACTATAATTCACCCCTCCACTTT.

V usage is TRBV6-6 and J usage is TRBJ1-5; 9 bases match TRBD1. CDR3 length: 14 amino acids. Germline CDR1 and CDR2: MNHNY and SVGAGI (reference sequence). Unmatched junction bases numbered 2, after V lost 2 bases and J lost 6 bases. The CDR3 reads CASSYPDRGQPQHF. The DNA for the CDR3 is TGTGCCAGCAGTTACCCGGACAGGGGTCAGCCCCAGCATTTT.

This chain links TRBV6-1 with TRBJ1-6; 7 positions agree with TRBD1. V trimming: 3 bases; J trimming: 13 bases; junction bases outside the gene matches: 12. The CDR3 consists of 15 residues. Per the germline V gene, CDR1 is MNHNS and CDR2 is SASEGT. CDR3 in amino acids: CASSEPGDRMEPLHF. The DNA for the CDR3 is TGTGCCAGCAGTGAGCCGGGGGACAGAATGGAGCCCCTCCACTTT.

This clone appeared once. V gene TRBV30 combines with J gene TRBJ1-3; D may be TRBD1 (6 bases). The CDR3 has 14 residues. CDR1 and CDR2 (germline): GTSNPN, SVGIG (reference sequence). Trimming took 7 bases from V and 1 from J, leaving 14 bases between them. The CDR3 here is CASLPGASGNTIYF. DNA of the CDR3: TGTGCCTCCCTCCCGGGGGCTTCTGGAAACACCATATATTTT. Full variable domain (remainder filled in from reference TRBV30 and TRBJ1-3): SQTIHQWPATLVQPVGSPLSLECTVEGTSNPNLYWYRQAAGRGLQLLFYSVGIGQISSEVPQNLSASRPQDRQFILSSKKLLLSDSGFYLCASLPGASGNTIYFGEGSWLTVV.